This T cell receptor (beta chain) was recorded in a study of blood T cell repertoires in COVID-19. The overall study: Sources were T cells, B-cell-depleted T cells, or PBMCs; the material itself was cDNA or gDNA.

Produced via immunoSEQ multiplex PCR; TCRdb's table is partial and in-frame only. Here the sample spans just over 80,000 clones, about 86% being singletons. This clone was detected once. Between the trimmed V and J ends, which lost 3 bases and 0 bases, there was a span of 12 bases. The CDR3 totals 15 residues. CDR1 GTSNPN and CDR2 SVGIG come from the germline V gene (reference sequence). The sequenced sample consisted of peripheral blood. The chain is built from TRBV30 and TRBJ1-3; tentative D call: TRBD1 (6 bases). The sequence was obtained from an elderly man with acute or convalescent COVID-19. The CDR3 here is CAWSGQLVSGNTIYF. CDR3 DNA: TGTGCCTGGAGCGGACAGCTAGTCTCTGGAAACACCATATATTTT.